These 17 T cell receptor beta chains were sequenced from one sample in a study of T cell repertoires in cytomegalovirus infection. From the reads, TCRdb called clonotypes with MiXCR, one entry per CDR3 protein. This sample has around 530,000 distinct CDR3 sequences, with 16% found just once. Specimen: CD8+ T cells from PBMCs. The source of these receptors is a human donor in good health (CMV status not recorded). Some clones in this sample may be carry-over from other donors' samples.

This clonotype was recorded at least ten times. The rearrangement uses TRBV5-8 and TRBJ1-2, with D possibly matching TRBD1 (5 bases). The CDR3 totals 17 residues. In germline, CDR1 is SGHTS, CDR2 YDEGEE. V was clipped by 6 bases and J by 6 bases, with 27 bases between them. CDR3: CASTTPGTRRLTDGYTF. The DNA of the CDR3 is TGTGCCAGCACCACTCCAGGGACCAGGAGGTTGACCGATGGCTACACCTTC.

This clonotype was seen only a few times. The CDR3 DNA follows: TGTGCCAGCAGCCAAGAAGGGACTAGCGGGAGTTTTTACACCGGGGAGCTGTTTTTT. Its translation: CASSQEGTSGSFYTGELFF. This chain connects TRBV4-2 to TRBJ2-2; TRBD2 aligns across 14 bases. The CDR3 runs to 19 residues. With V trimmed by 0 bases and J by 3 bases, 6 bases remained unmatched. CDR1 is LGHNA, CDR2 YNFKEQ, per germline.

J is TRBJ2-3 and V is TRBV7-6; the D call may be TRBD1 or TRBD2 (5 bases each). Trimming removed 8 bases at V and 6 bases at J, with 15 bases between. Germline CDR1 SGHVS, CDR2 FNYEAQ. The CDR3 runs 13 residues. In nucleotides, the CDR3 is TGTGCCAGCGGGGGTTTCCTGAGGGATACGCAGTATTTT. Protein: CASGGFLRDTQYF.

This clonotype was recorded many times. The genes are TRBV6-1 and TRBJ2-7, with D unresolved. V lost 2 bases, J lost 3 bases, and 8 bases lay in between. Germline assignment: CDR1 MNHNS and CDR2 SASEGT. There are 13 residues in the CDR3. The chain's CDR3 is CASSEPGGYEQYF. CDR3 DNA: TGTGCCAGCAGTGAACCCGGTGGCTACGAGCAGTACTTC.

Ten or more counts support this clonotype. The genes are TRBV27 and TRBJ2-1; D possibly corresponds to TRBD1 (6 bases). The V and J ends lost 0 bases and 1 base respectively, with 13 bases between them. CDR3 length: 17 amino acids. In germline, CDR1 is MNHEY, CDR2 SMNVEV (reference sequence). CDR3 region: CASSLSLGALSYNEQFF. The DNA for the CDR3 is TGTGCCAGCAGTTTATCGTTGGGGGCATTGTCCTACAATGAGCAGTTCTTC.

CDR3 coding DNA: TGTGCCAGCAGACTTGGACTAGCGGGAGGGCCTAAAACAGATACGCAGTATTTT. This encodes CASRLGLAGGPKTDTQYF. The chain is built from TRBV6-1 and TRBJ2-3; the match to TRBD2 covers 15 bases. The CDR3 extends over 18 amino acids. In germline, CDR1 is MNHNS, CDR2 SASEGT. The ends lost 6 bases at V and 3 bases at J; junction bases unmatched: 10.

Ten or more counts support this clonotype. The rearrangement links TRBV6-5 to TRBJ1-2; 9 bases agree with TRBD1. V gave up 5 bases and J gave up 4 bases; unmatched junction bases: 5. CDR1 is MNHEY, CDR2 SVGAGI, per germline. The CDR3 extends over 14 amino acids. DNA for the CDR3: TGTGCCAGCAGTGCGGGACAGGGAATCTATGGCTACACCTTC. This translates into CASSAGQGIYGYTF.

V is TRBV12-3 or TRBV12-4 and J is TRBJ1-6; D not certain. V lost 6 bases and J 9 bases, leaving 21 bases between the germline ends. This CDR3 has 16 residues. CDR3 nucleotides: TGTGCCAGCAGCCGACCGAGTCGTACTAACAGTTCACCCCTCCACTTT. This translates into CASSRPSRTNSSPLHF.

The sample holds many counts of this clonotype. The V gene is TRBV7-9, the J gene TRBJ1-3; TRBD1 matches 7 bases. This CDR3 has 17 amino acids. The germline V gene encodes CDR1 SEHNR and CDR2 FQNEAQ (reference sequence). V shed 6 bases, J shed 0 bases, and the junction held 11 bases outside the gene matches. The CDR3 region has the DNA TGTGCCAGCAGTCATCCTACAGGGGACTTCTCTGGAAACACCATATATTTT. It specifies CASSHPTGDFSGNTIYF.

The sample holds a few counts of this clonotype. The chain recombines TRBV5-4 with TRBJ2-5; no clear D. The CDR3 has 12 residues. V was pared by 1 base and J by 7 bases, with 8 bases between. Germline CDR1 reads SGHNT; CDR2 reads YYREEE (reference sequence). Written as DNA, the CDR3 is TGTGCCAGCAGCTTGAGTGATGGGACCCAGTACTTC. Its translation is CASSLSDGTQYF.

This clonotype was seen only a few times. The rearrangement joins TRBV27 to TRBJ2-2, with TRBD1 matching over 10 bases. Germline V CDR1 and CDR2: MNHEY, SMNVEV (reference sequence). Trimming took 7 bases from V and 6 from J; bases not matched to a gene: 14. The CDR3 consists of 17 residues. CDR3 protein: CASTPIPGQGSAGELFF. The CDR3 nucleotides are TGTGCCAGCACCCCAATTCCGGGACAGGGGAGTGCCGGGGAGCTGTTTTTT.

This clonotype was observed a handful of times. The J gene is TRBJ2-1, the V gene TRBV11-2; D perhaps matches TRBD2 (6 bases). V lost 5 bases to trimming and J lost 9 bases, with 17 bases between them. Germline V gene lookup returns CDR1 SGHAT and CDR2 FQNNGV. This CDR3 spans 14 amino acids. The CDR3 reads CASSTRGLLREQFF. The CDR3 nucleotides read TGTGCCAGCAGCACAAGGGGACTCTTACGTGAGCAGTTCTTC.

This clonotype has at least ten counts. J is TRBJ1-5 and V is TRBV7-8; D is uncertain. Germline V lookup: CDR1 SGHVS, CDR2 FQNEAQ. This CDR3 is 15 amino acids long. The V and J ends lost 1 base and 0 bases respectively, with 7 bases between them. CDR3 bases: TGTGCCAGCAGCTTAGAGTCGGGTAGCAATCAGCCCCAGCATTTT. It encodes CASSLESGSNQPQHF. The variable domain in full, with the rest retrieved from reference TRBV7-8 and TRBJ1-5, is GAGVSQSPRYKVAKRGQDVALRCDPISGHVSLFWYQQALGQGPEFLTYFQNEAQLDKSGLPSDRFFAERPEGSVSTLKIQRTQQEDSAVYLCASSLESGSNQPQHFGDGTRLSIL.

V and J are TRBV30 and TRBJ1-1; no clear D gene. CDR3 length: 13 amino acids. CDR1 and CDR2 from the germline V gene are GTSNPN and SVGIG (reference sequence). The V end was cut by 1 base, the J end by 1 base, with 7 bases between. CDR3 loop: CAWSGEGNTEAFF. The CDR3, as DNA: TGTGCCTGGAGTGGAGAGGGGAACACTGAAGCTTTCTTT.

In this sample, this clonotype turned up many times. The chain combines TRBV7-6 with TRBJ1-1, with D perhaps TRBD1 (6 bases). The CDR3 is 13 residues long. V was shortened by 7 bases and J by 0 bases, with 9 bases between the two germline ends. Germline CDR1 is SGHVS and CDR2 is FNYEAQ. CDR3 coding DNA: TGTGCCAGCATCGGACAGATGAACACTGAAGCTTTCTTT. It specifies CASIGQMNTEAFF.

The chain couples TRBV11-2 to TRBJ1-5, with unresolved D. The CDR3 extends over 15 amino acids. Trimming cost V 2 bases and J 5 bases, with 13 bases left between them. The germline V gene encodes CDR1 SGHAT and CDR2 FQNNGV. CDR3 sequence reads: CASSLTWGKDQPQHF. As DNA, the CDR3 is TGTGCCAGCAGCTTAACTTGGGGTAAAGATCAGCCCCAGCATTTT.

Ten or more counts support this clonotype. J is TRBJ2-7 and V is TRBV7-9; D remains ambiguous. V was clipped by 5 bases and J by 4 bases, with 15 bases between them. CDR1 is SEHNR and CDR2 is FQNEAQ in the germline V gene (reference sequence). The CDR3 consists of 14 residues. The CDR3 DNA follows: TGTGCCAGCAGCCCCAGACCGTCCACGTACGAGCAGTACTTC. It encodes CASSPRPSTYEQYF.